One sample yielded the 22 T cell receptor beta chains listed below, sequenced in a study of blood T cell repertoires in COVID-19. TCRdb's table, derived via immunoSEQ multiplex PCR, lists solely in-frame clones and lacks some. The sample carries about 260,000 clones, less than 90% recorded once. The sequencing input was peripheral blood. These receptors came from a human donor in a cohort sampled during active COVID-19.

The J gene is TRBJ1-5, the V gene TRBV5-1; the D gene is possibly TRBD1 (5 bases). The germline V and J ends were trimmed by 2 bases and 6 bases, with 12 bases remaining between them. The germline CDR1 and CDR2 sequences are SGHRS and YFSETQ. CDR3 length: 14 amino acids. The CDR3 DNA is TGCGCCAGCAGCTTCGGCGGGAGGGGTCAGCCCCAGCATTTT. The encoded protein is CASSFGGRGQPQHF.

The chain employs TRBV2 and TRBJ2-2; 14 bases line up with TRBD2. The trim removed 6 bases at V and 10 bases at J, leaving 1 base unmatched. CDR1 and CDR2 (germline): SNHLY, FYNNEI. The CDR3 contains 13 residues. CDR3 in DNA: TGTGCCAGCAGGGGACTAGCGGGAGAGGAGCTGTTTTTT. Translation: CASRGLAGEELFF.

This chain uses TRBV6-5 with TRBJ2-5; tentatively, D is TRBD2 (5 bases). The CDR3 has 13 residues. Germline V gene data show CDR1 as MNHEY and CDR2 as SVGAGI. The V end was cut by 6 bases, the J end by 1 base, with 9 bases between. CDR3 bases: TGTGCCAGCAGGGAGGTAATCCAAGAGACCCAGTACTTC. It yields the protein CASREVIQETQYF.

This chain connects TRBV6-6 to TRBJ2-7; 14 bases agree with TRBD2. The junction had 9 bases not matched to a gene; V was cut back by 5 bases and J by 0 bases. The CDR3 is 18 amino acids. Germline CDR1 and CDR2: MNHNY and SVGAGI (reference sequence). The CDR3 DNA reads as TGTGCCAGCAGTCCACGGACTAGCGGGAGGCAGAACTCCTACGAGCAGTACTTC. Protein product: CASSPRTSGRQNSYEQYF.

The gene calls are TRBV9 and TRBJ2-2, with no clear D. This CDR3 contains 14 residues. The germline V gene has CDR1 SGDLS and CDR2 YYNGEE. V lost 4 bases, J lost 6 bases, and 13 bases lay in between. The CDR3: CASSIRGGAGELFF. As DNA, the CDR3 is TGTGCCAGCAGCATCCGTGGCGGCGCCGGGGAGCTGTTTTTT.

CDR3 sequence reads: CASSQDSGTSTDTQYF. The CDR3 bases are TGTGCCAGCAGCCAAGATTCAGGGACTAGCACAGATACGCAGTATTTT. The rearrangement uses TRBV3-1 (or the pseudogene TRBV3-2) and TRBJ2-3; weak D call: TRBD2 (6 bases). The germline V gene has CDR1 LGHDT and CDR2 YNNKEL (reference sequence). The V and J ends lost 0 bases and 0 bases respectively, with 10 bases between them. This CDR3 comprises 16 residues.

This chain uses TRBV5-5 with TRBJ1-4, with 11 bases lining up with TRBD1. V lost 1 base, J lost 5 bases, and 7 bases stayed unmatched. The CDR3 is 17 residues long. The germline gives CDR1 SGHKS, CDR2 YYEKEE (reference sequence). The CDR3: CASSLRGTGGLNEKLFF. The CDR3 bases are TGTGCCAGCAGCTTGCGTGGGACAGGGGGTTTGAATGAAAAACTGTTTTTT. Looking up the rest from reference TRBV5-5 and TRBJ1-4 gives the full variable domain: DAGVTQSPTHLIKTRGQQVTLRCSPISGHKSVSWYQQVLGQGPQFIFQYYEKEERGRGNFPDRFSARQFPNYSSELNVNALLLGDSALYLCASSLRGTGGLNEKLFFGSGTQLSVL.

The gene calls are TRBV6-5 and TRBJ1-2; a possible D gene is TRBD1 (5 bases). Looked up from germline, CDR1 is MNHEY and CDR2 is SVGAGI. The CDR3 spans 13 residues. V lost 5 bases and J 2 bases, leaving 9 bases between the germline ends. CDR3 in DNA: TGTGCCAGCAGTCAGACAGAAAACTATGGCTACACCTTC. It translates to CASSQTENYGYTF.

V usage is TRBV18 and J usage is TRBJ2-1, with D tentatively TRBD2 (7 bases). V lost 3 bases to trimming and J lost 5 bases, with 17 bases between them. Germline V lookup: CDR1 KGHSH, CDR2 LQKENI. There are 16 residues in the CDR3. As DNA, the CDR3 is TGTGCCAGCTCACCTCCCATGGGGGGGCGAAACAATGAGCAGTTCTTC. This gives the protein CASSPPMGGRNNEQFF. The full variable domain, rest sourced from reference TRBV18 and TRBJ2-1, is NAGVMQNPRHLVRRRGQEARLRCSPMKGHSHVYWYRQLPEEGLKFMVYLQKENIIDESGMPKERFSAEFPKEGPSILRIQQVVRGDSAAYFCASSPPMGGRNNEQFFGPGTRLTVL.

CDR3 loop: CASSLRGTNTGELFF. CDR3 nucleotides: TGTGCCAGCAGTTTGCGAGGCACGAACACCGGGGAGCTGTTTTTT. This chain joins TRBV28 and TRBJ2-2; D is undetermined. The V end was cut by 3 bases, the J end by 0 bases, with 8 bases between. This CDR3 region has 15 residues. CDR1 and CDR2 (germline): MDHEN, SYDVKM.

CDR3 bases: TGTGCCAGCAGCCGGGGACTAGCGGGAAAAGAGACCCAGTACTTC. As protein: CASSRGLAGKETQYF. The V gene is TRBV11-3, the J gene TRBJ2-5; 13 bases agree with TRBD2. The length of the CDR3 is 15 residues. The germline CDR1 and CDR2 sequences are SGHNT and YENEEA. Losses at the gene ends were 5 bases for V and 3 bases for J; bases not matched to a gene: 3.

J is TRBJ1-1 and V is TRBV20-1, with a tentative D call TRBD1 (6 bases). The V end was cut by 3 bases, the J end by 0 bases, with 23 bases between. Looked up from germline, CDR1 is DFQATT and CDR2 is SNEGSKA (reference sequence). The CDR3 length is 18 residues. The DNA for the CDR3 is TGCAGTGCTAGTAAACCCCCCCTTCGACAGGCCATGAACACTGAAGCTTTCTTT. This gives the protein CSASKPPLRQAMNTEAFF.

This chain joins TRBV5-1 and TRBJ2-7, with D possibly TRBD2 on 7 matching bases. Germline assignment: CDR1 SGHRS and CDR2 YFSETQ. The V gene lost 0 bases and the J gene lost 12 bases, with 19 bases spanning the gap. The CDR3 totals 14 residues. This chain's CDR3 is CASSLAIGGVVWYF. For the CDR3, the DNA is TGCGCCAGCAGCTTGGCCATAGGGGGGGTAGTGTGGTACTTC.

The gene calls are TRBV25-1 and TRBJ1-6; D possibly corresponds to TRBD1 (6 bases). The length of the CDR3 is 15 residues. Trimming stripped 2 bases from V and 5 bases from J, with 10 bases between. The germline V gene has CDR1 MGHDK and CDR2 SYGVNS. For the CDR3, the DNA is TGTGCCAGCAGTGAACTACAGGGCAATAATTCACCCCTCCACTTT. Residues: CASSELQGNNSPLHF.

V and J are TRBV3-1 (or the pseudogene TRBV3-2) and TRBJ2-1; D possibly corresponds to TRBD2 (5 bases). Germline CDR1 is LGHDT and CDR2 is YNNKEL (reference sequence). V was clipped by 3 bases and J by 12 bases, with 12 bases between them. The CDR3 has 12 residues. CDR3 in amino acids: CASSHLAFGQFF. In nucleotides, the CDR3 is TGTGCCAGCAGCCACCTAGCCTTTGGGCAGTTCTTC.

The rearrangement joins TRBV6-1 to TRBJ2-1, with 8 positions matching TRBD2. The CDR3 sequence is 15 residues long. The V gene end was trimmed by 2 bases and the J gene end by 7 bases; junction bases not matched to a gene: 7. Germline V gene sequence: CDR1 MNHNS, CDR2 SASEGT. DNA of the CDR3: TGTGCCAGCAGTGAAAGAAGAAGCGGGAGAAATGAGCAGTTCTTC. The encoded protein is CASSERRSGRNEQFF.

The chain links TRBV4-3 to TRBJ2-3, with TRBD2 identical over 9 bases. CDR3 length equals 18 residues. Germline lookup yields CDR1 LGHNA and CDR2 YSLEER. V gave up 3 bases and J gave up 3 bases; unmatched junction bases: 13. DNA of the CDR3: TGCGCCAGCAGCCATTTCCTAAGCGGGAGGCTGGGAACAGATACGCAGTATTTT. As protein: CASSHFLSGRLGTDTQYF.

Of note for this clone: One end of the junction fails to match germline, which may point to a read error. The gene calls are TRBV7-2 and TRBJ2-1, with 8 bases identical to TRBD2. This CDR3 contains 14 residues. Germline CDR1 is SGHTA and CDR2 is FQGNSA. Here the CDR3 reads CASSRGLDYHEQFF. For the CDR3, the DNA is TGTGCCAGCAGCCGGGGACTAGATTATCATGAACAGTTCTTC.

The chain uses TRBV27 and TRBJ1-3, with D possibly TRBD1 on 5 matching bases. CDR1 MNHEY and CDR2 SMNVEV come from the germline V gene (reference sequence). The V end lost 2 bases, the J end lost 3 bases, and 5 bases lay between the germline ends. The CDR3 covers 13 residues. For the CDR3, the DNA is TGTGCCAGCAGTTTAACAGGTGGAAACACCATATATTTT. This translates into CASSLTGGNTIYF.

The DNA for the CDR3 is TGTGCCAGCAGCCAGGTACCCGGAGGTGAAGCTTTCTTT. Translating gives CASSQVPGGEAFF. This chain connects TRBV14 to TRBJ1-1, with no clear D. Germline CDR1 is SGHDN and CDR2 is FVKESK. This CDR3 comprises 13 residues. Trimming took off 3 bases at V and 7 bases at J, with 12 bases between the two ends.

The V gene is TRBV30, the J gene TRBJ2-3; weak D call: TRBD1 (6 bases). Germline CDR1 and CDR2: GTSNPN and SVGIG (reference sequence). This CDR3 spans 13 amino acids. V was shortened by 3 bases and J by 6 bases, with 13 bases between the two germline ends. For the CDR3, the DNA is TGTGCCTGGAGCCAAGGGGGAGCGGATACGCAGTATTTT. This gives the protein CAWSQGGADTQYF.

In this sample, this clone turned up once. The CDR3 protein is CASSFVSGRWNEQFF. The DNA for the CDR3 is TGTGCCAGCAGTTTCGTTAGCGGGAGATGGAATGAGCAGTTCTTC. The chain couples TRBV28 to TRBJ2-1, with TRBD2 identical over 9 bases. The ends lost 3 bases at V and 7 bases at J; junction bases unmatched: 7. CDR3 length: 15 residues. Germline V gene lookup returns CDR1 MDHEN and CDR2 SYDVKM.